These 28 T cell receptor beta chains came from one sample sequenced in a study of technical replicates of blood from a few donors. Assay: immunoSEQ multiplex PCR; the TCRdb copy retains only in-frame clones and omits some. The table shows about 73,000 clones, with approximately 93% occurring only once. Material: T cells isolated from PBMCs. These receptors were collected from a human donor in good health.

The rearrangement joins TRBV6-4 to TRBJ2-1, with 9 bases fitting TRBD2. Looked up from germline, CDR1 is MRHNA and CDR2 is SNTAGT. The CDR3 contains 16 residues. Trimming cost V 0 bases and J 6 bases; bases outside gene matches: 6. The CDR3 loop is CASSDSRLAEVNEQFF. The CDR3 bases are TGTGCCAGCAGTGACTCGAGACTAGCGGAGGTCAATGAGCAGTTCTTC.

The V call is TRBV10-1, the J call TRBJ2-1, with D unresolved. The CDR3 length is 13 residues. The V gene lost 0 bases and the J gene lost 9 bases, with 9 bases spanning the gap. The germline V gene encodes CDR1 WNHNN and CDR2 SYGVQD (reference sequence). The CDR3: CASSESLPSEQFF. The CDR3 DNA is TGCGCCAGCAGTGAGTCCCTACCCTCTGAGCAGTTCTTC.

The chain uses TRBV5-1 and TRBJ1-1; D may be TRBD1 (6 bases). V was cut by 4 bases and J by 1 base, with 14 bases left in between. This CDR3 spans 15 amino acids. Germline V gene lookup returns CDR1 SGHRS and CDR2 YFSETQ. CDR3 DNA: TGCGCCAGCAGCACATTCCAGGGGTCGAACACTGAAGCTTTCTTT. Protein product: CASSTFQGSNTEAFF.

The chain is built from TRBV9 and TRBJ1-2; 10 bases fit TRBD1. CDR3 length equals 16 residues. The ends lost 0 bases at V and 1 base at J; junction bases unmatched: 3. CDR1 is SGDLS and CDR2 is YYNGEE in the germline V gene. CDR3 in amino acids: CASSVARDRGNYGYTF. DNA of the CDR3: TGTGCCAGCAGCGTAGCCCGGGACAGGGGTAACTATGGCTACACCTTC. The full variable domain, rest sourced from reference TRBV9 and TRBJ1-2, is DSGVTQTPKHLITATGQRVTLRCSPRSGDLSVYWYQQSLDQGLQFLIQYYNGEERAKGNILERFSAQQFPDLHSELNLSSLELGDSALYFCASSVARDRGNYGYTFGSGTRLTVV.

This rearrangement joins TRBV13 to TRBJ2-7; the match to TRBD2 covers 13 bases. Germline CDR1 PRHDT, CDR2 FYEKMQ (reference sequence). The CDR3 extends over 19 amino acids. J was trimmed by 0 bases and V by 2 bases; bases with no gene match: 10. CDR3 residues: CASSLIGLAGALSSYEQYF. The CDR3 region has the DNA TGTGCCAGCAGCTTAATCGGACTAGCGGGGGCCTTGAGCTCCTACGAGCAGTACTTC.

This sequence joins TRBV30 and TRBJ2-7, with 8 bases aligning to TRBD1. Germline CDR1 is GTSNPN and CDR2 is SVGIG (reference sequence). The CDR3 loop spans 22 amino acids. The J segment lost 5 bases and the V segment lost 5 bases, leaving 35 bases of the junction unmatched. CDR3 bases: TGTGCCTGGGTCGTATTCCCCCTAGAAAGATCGGGGTCGGGACAGGTACTCCACGAGCAGTACTTC. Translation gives CAWVVFPLERSGSGQVLHEQYF.

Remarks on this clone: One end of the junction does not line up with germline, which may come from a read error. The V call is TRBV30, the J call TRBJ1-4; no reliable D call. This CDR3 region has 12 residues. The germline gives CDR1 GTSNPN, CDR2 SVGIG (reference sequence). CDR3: CASRRANQKLFF. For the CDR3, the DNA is TGTGCCTCGCGGAGGGCTAATCAAAAACTGTTTTTT.

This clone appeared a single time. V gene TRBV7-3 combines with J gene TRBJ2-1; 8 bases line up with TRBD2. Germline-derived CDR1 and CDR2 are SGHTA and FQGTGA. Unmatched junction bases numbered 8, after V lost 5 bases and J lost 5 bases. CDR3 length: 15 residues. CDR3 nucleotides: TGTGCCAGCAGCGCCACGGGACTAGGAAACAATGAGCAGTTCTTC. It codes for CASSATGLGNNEQFF. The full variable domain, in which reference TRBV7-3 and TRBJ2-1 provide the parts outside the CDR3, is GAGVSQTPSNKVTEKGKYVELRCDPISGHTALYWYRQSLGQGPEFLIYFQGTGAADDSGLPNDRFFAVRPEGSVSTLKIQRTERGDSAVYLCASSATGLGNNEQFFGPGTRLTVL.

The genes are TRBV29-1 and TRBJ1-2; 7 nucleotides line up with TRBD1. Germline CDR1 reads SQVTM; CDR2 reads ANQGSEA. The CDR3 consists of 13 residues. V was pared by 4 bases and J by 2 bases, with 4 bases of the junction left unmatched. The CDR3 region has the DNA TGCAGCGTTGCCAGGGGGGAAAACTATGGCTACACCTTC. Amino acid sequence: CSVARGENYGYTF.

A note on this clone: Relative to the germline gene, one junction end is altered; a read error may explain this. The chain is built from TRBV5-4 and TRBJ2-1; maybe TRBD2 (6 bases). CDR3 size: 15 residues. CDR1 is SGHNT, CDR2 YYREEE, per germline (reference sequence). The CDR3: CASSPVRDSHNEQFF. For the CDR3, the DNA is TGTGCCAGCAGCCCCGTCCGGGACTCCCACAATGAGCAGTTCTTC.

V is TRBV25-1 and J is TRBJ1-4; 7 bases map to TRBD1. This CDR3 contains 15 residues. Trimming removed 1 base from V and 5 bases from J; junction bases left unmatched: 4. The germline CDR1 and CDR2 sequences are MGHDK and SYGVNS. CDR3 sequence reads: CASSESAGGNEKLFF. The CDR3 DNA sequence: TGTGCCAGCAGTGAATCTGCAGGGGGGAATGAAAAACTGTTTTTT.

The chain's CDR3 is CASRASDSYEQYF. The CDR3 region has the DNA TGTGCCAGCAGGGCCTCAGACTCCTACGAGCAGTACTTC. V usage is TRBV27 and J usage is TRBJ2-7; no firm D call. V lost 6 bases and J lost 0, with 9 bases in between. CDR3 size: 13 residues. Germline CDR1 MNHEY, CDR2 SMNVEV (reference sequence).

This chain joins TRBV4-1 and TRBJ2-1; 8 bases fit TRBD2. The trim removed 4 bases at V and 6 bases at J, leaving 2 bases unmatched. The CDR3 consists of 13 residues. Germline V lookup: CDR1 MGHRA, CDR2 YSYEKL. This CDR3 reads CASSRGTSNEQFF. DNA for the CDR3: TGCGCCAGCAGCCGAGGGACTAGCAATGAGCAGTTCTTC.

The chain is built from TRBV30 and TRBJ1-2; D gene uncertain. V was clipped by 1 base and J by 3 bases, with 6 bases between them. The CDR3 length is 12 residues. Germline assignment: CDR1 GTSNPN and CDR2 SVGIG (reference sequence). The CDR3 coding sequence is TGTGCCTGGAGTGACCCGGACTATGGCTACACCTTC. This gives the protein CAWSDPDYGYTF.

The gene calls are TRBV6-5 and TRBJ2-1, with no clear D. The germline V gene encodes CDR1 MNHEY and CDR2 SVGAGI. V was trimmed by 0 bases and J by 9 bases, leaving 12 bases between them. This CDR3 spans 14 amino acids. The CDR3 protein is CASSYSGPAGEQFF. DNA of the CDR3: TGTGCCAGCAGTTACTCGGGCCCGGCTGGTGAGCAGTTCTTC.

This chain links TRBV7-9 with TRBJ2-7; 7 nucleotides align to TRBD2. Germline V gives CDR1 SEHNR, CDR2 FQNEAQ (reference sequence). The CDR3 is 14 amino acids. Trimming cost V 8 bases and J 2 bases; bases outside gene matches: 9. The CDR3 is CASGGLAAAYEQYF. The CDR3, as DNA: TGTGCCAGCGGTGGGCTAGCGGCTGCCTACGAGCAGTACTTC.

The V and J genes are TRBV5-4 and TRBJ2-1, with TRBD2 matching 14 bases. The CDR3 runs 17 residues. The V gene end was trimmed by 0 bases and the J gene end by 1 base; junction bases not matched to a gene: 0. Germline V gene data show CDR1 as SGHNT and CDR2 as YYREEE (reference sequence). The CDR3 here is CASSLGLAGGSYNEQFF. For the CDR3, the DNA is TGTGCCAGCAGCTTGGGACTAGCGGGAGGGTCCTACAATGAGCAGTTCTTC.

The CDR3 reads CASSPVPGQENEQYF. CDR3 in DNA: TGCGCCAGCAGCCCTGTCCCGGGACAGGAAAACGAGCAGTACTTC. The chain couples TRBV5-1 to TRBJ2-7; TRBD1 matches 8 bases. Per germline, CDR1 SGHRS and CDR2 YFSETQ. The CDR3 loop spans 15 amino acids. Trimming at V came to 4 bases and at J to 5 bases, leaving 11 bases not matched to a gene.

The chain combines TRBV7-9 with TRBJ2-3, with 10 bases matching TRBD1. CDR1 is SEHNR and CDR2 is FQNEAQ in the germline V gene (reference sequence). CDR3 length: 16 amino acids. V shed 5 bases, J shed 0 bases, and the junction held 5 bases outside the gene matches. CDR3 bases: TGTGCCAGCAGCCCCAGGACAGGGGGAAGCACAGATACGCAGTATTTT. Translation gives CASSPRTGGSTDTQYF.

CDR3 DNA: TGCGCCAGCAGCTTGGCCGGTTCGGGGTTTAGCACAGATACGCAGTATTTT. The encoded protein is CASSLAGSGFSTDTQYF. This sequence joins TRBV5-1 and TRBJ2-3; D may be TRBD2 (5 bases). Germline CDR1 reads SGHRS; CDR2 reads YFSETQ. V gave up 0 bases and J gave up 0 bases, with 14 bases separating them. The CDR3 runs 17 residues.

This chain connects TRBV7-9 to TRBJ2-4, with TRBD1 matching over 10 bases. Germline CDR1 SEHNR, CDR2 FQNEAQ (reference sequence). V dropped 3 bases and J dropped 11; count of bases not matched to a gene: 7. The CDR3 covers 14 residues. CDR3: CASSLIGTGVVQYF. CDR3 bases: TGTGCCAGCAGCTTGATCGGGACAGGGGTGGTTCAGTACTTC.

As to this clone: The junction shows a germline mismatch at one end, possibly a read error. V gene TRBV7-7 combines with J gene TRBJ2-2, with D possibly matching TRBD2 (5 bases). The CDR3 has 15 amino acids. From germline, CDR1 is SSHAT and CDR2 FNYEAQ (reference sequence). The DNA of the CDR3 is TGTGCTAGCAGCTCCCGGGATGTGGGGACCGGGGAGCTGTTTTTT. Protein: CASSSRDVGTGELFF.

CDR3 nucleotide sequence: TGTGCCAGCAGTTCGGGACAGGGACTTGGCTACACCTTC. Its protein product is CASSSGQGLGYTF. V gene TRBV6-5 combines with J gene TRBJ1-2, with 9 bases fitting TRBD1. This CDR3 contains 13 residues. With 4 bases clipped from V and 7 bases from J, the junction kept 4 bases outside the gene matches. Germline V gives CDR1 MNHEY, CDR2 SVGAGI.

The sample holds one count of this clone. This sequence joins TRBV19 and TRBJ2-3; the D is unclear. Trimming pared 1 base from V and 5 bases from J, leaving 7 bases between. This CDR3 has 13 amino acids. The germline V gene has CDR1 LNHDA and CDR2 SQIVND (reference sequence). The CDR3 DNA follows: TGTGCCAGTAGTATAGTCCGAGGAGATACGCAGTATTTT. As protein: CASSIVRGDTQYF.

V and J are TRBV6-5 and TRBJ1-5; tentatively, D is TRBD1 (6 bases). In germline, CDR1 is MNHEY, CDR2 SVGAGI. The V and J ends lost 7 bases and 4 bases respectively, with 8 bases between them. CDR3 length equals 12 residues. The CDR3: CASNRANQPQHF. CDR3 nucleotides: TGTGCCAGCAACAGGGCAAATCAGCCCCAGCATTTT.

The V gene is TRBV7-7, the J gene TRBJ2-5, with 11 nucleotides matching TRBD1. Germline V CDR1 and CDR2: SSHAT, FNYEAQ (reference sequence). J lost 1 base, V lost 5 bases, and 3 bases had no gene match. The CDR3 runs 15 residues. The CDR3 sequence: CASSRDRGSQETQYF. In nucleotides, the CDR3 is TGTGCCAGCAGCCGGGACAGGGGGTCCCAAGAGACCCAGTACTTC.

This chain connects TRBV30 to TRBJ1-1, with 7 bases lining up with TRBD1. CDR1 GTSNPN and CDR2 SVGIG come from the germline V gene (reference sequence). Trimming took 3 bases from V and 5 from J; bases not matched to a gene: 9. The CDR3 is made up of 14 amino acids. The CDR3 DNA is TGTGCCTGGAGCAAGACAGGGCCTGGGACTGAAGCTTTCTTT. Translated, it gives CAWSKTGPGTEAFF.

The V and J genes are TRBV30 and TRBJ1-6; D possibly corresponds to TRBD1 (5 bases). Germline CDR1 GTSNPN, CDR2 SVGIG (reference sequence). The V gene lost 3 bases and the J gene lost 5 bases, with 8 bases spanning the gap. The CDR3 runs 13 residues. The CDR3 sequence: CAWSGGNNSPLHF. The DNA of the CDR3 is TGTGCCTGGAGCGGGGGGAATAATTCACCCCTCCACTTT.